Below, one T cell receptor beta chain is given with its context. This sample was included in a study of blood T cell repertoires in COVID-19. The CDR3 length is 15 residues. CDR1 and CDR2 (germline): LNHDA, SQIVND (reference sequence). Trimming pared 6 bases from V and 1 base from J, leaving 13 bases between. Sequencing used immunoSEQ multiplex PCR; TCRdb keeps in-frame clones, though not all of them. There are some 77,000 clones in the sample; 80% to 90% occur only once, and 20% to 25% lies in the top ten. This receptor was identified in a woman between 65 and 79 years old with acute or convalescent COVID-19. The chain uses TRBV19 and TRBJ1-5, with no clear D. Material for sequencing was peripheral blood. CDR3 protein: CASRTVTISNQPQHF. In nucleotides, the CDR3 is TGTGCCAGTAGGACCGTGACTATAAGCAATCAGCCCCAGCATTTT.